A single sample is the source of the 28 T cell receptor beta chains below, sequenced in a study of blood T cell repertoires in COVID-19 (dated by TCRdb to about 2020). The library relied on the immunoSEQ multiplex PCR assay. TCRdb took over this immuneACCESS table, retaining in-frame rearrangements with V and J assigned. Such tables are incomplete; in checked studies, under half of the missing clones stem from an unresolved V gene, and the remainder is unexplained. The sample table shows almost 250,000 clones, and around 89% are seen once. The ten largest clonotypes hold 3.5% to 4.5% of the sample. Sequencing was done on a sample of PBMCs or T cells enriched from blood (not recorded which). These receptors came from a woman in her twenties or thirties who had recovered from COVID-19.

CDR3 in amino acids: CASSPTDRGMGQPQHF. The CDR3 bases are TGTGCCAGTAGTCCTACGGACAGGGGAATGGGTCAGCCCCAGCATTTT. This chain links TRBV19 with TRBJ1-5, with 9 positions matching TRBD1. The CDR3 runs 16 residues. Germline CDR1 LNHDA, CDR2 SQIVND (reference sequence). Losses at the gene ends were 5 bases for V and 6 bases for J; bases not matched to a gene: 11.

V and J are TRBV19 and TRBJ1-6; the match to TRBD1 covers 8 bases. V shed 5 bases and J 9 bases; nucleotides not matched to a gene: 3. This CDR3 contains 13 residues. The germline CDR1 and CDR2 sequences are LNHDA and SQIVND (reference sequence). CDR3 in amino acids: CASSQTGGSPLHF. In DNA form, the CDR3 reads TGTGCCAGTAGTCAAACAGGGGGTTCACCCCTCCACTTT.

The chain carries TRBV27 and TRBJ2-2; D might be TRBD1 (5 bases). The ends were cut back, 10 bases at V and 1 base at J, with 10 bases in the middle. The CDR3 is made up of 13 amino acids. Germline assignment: CDR1 MNHEY and CDR2 SMNVEV (reference sequence). The CDR3 DNA reads as TGTGCCACCAAGACAGTGAACACCGGGGAGCTGTTTTTT. Translation: CATKTVNTGELFF.

The V gene is TRBV6-5, the J gene TRBJ1-5; D gene unclear. Deletions cut 5 bases from V and 2 bases from J, with 13 bases between. This CDR3 is 15 amino acids long. CDR1 is MNHEY, CDR2 SVGAGI, per germline. The CDR3 DNA sequence: TGTGCCAGCAGTCCTAGATGGGTGGGCAATCAGCCCCAGCATTTT. This sequence encodes CASSPRWVGNQPQHF.

The J gene is TRBJ1-2, the V gene TRBV28; 8 nucleotides match TRBD1. V lost 1 base and J lost 7; bases outside the gene matches: 5. The CDR3 is 14 amino acids. The germline gives CDR1 MDHEN, CDR2 SYDVKM. CDR3 amino acids: CASSLFRGQGGYTF. The DNA of the CDR3 is TGTGCCAGCAGTTTATTCAGGGGGCAGGGTGGCTACACCTTC.

The rearrangement joins TRBV6-5 to TRBJ1-6, with TRBD1 matching 7 bases. The germline CDR1 and CDR2 sequences are MNHEY and SVGAGI. The V segment lost 0 bases and the J segment 7 bases; nucleotides outside the gene matches: 6. The CDR3 loop spans 16 amino acids. CDR3 sequence reads: CASSYSSDRQNSPLHF. DNA for the CDR3: TGTGCCAGCAGTTACTCTTCGGACAGGCAGAATTCACCCCTCCACTTT.

This clone was picked up a small number of times. The chain has TRBV11-3 and TRBJ2-1; possible D gene TRBD1, 5 bases. This CDR3 region has 14 residues. Per the germline V gene, CDR1 is SGHNT and CDR2 is YENEEA. Trimming removed 5 bases from V and 4 bases from J, with 12 bases in between. The CDR3: CASSQATEYNEQFF. The CDR3, as DNA: TGTGCCAGCAGCCAGGCGACAGAATACAATGAGCAGTTCTTC.

This clone occurred a few times. CDR3 sequence: CASRPGTDYEQYF. As DNA, the CDR3 is TGTGCCAGCAGGCCCGGGACAGACTACGAGCAGTACTTC. The gene calls are TRBV28 and TRBJ2-7; TRBD1 aligns across 7 bases. Losses at the gene ends were 6 bases for V and 3 bases for J; bases not matched to a gene: 5. Germline assignment: CDR1 MDHEN and CDR2 SYDVKM. The CDR3 is 13 amino acids.

The V and J genes are TRBV7-2 and TRBJ1-5, with D tentatively TRBD1 (5 bases). The CDR3 length is 13 residues. V was trimmed by 5 bases and J by 7 bases, leaving 12 bases between them. The germline gives CDR1 SGHTA, CDR2 FQGNSA. Here the CDR3 reads CASSQGGGQPQHF. As DNA, the CDR3 is TGTGCCAGCAGCCAGGGAGGAGGGCAGCCCCAGCATTTT.

This chain connects TRBV28 to TRBJ2-5; D may be TRBD2 (6 bases). Looked up from germline, CDR1 is MDHEN and CDR2 is SYDVKM. CDR3 length equals 15 residues. The V and J ends lost 4 bases and 5 bases respectively, with 17 bases between them. CDR3 sequence reads: CASSSRDSPRETQYF. DNA for the CDR3: TGTGCCAGCAGTTCCCGGGACTCCCCCCGGGAGACCCAGTACTTC. The full variable domain, in which reference TRBV28 and TRBJ2-5 provide the parts outside the CDR3, is DVKVTQSSRYLVKRTGEKVFLECVQDMDHENMFWYRQDPGLGLRLIYFSYDVKMKEKGDIPEGYSVSREKKERFSLILESASTNQTSMYLCASSSRDSPRETQYFGPGTRLLVL.

The chain joins TRBV29-1 to TRBJ1-4, with a tentative D call TRBD1 (5 bases). In germline, CDR1 is SQVTM, CDR2 ANQGSEA. Between the trimmed V and J ends, which lost 4 bases and 6 bases, there was a span of 9 bases. The CDR3 is 12 amino acids. CDR3 in amino acids: CSVAGLDEKLFF. Here the CDR3 DNA reads TGCAGCGTTGCAGGGTTGGATGAAAAACTGTTTTTT.

This clone has just one count. The chain combines TRBV4-2 with TRBJ2-1, with D possibly matching TRBD2 (5 bases). The germline V gene encodes CDR1 LGHNA and CDR2 YNFKEQ. CDR3 size: 16 residues. The germline V and J ends were trimmed by 1 base and 0 bases, with 10 bases remaining between them. In DNA form, the CDR3 reads TGTGCCAGCAGCCAAGTGGGCGGGTACTCCTACAATGAGCAGTTCTTC. This gives the protein CASSQVGGYSYNEQFF.

The chain is built from TRBV9 and TRBJ1-1, with D perhaps matching TRBD1 (6 bases). With 5 bases removed from V and 3 bases from J, the gap between germline ends came to 11 bases. This CDR3 spans 13 amino acids. Germline CDR1 is SGDLS and CDR2 is YYNGEE. The CDR3: CASSQGLHTEAFF. The CDR3, as DNA: TGTGCCAGCAGTCAGGGGCTTCACACTGAAGCTTTCTTT.

The rearrangement links TRBV4-1 to TRBJ1-5; maybe TRBD1 (5 bases). CDR3 length: 14 amino acids. Per the germline V gene, CDR1 is MGHRA and CDR2 is YSYEKL. V gave up 2 bases and J gave up 4 bases, with 9 bases separating them. The CDR3 DNA sequence: TGCGCCAGCAGCCAACTGACAGAAAATCAGCCCCAGCATTTT. This sequence encodes CASSQLTENQPQHF.

The chain uses TRBV11-2 and TRBJ1-2; 7 bases are a match to TRBD1. This CDR3 spans 14 amino acids. Trimming removed 3 bases from V and 6 bases from J; junction bases left unmatched: 7. Per the germline V gene, CDR1 is SGHAT and CDR2 is FQNNGV. CDR3: CASSFSIGQDGYTF. Written as DNA, the CDR3 is TGTGCCAGCAGCTTTTCTATCGGACAGGATGGCTACACCTTC.

The chain is built from TRBV19 and TRBJ2-4; maybe TRBD1 (5 bases). Germline CDR1 reads LNHDA; CDR2 reads SQIVND (reference sequence). The CDR3 runs 15 residues. V was shortened by 6 bases and J by 8 bases, with 20 bases between the two germline ends. The CDR3 loop reads CASSPPGREGDIQYF. The DNA of the CDR3 is TGTGCCAGTAGCCCGCCAGGGCGTGAAGGAGACATTCAGTACTTC.

This chain uses TRBV18 with TRBJ2-1; TRBD2 agrees at 16 bases. With V trimmed by 1 base and J by 11 bases, 5 bases remained unmatched. The CDR3 totals 16 residues. Germline CDR1 and CDR2: KGHSH and LQKENI. The CDR3, as DNA: TGTGCCAGCTCACCACGCGGGACTAGCGGGAGGGCTCAGCAGTTCTTC. It translates to CASSPRGTSGRAQQFF.

V is TRBV6-2 or TRBV6-3 and J is TRBJ1-1, with TRBD1 matching over 9 bases. The V segment lost 0 bases and the J segment 4 bases; nucleotides outside the gene matches: 3. Germline lookup yields CDR1 MNHEY and CDR2 SVGEGT. The CDR3 length is 15 residues. The CDR3 bases are TGTGCCAGCAGTTACTCCGGACAGGGGCGCACTGAAGCTTTCTTT. Translation: CASSYSGQGRTEAFF.

The V and J genes are TRBV2 and TRBJ1-5; D unclear. V was shortened by 4 bases and J by 7 bases, with 8 bases between the two germline ends. This CDR3 is built from 12 residues. Germline V gene lookup returns CDR1 SNHLY and CDR2 FYNNEI. The CDR3, as DNA: TGTGCCAGCAGTGCTTCGGGACAGCCCCAGCATTTT. Protein sequence: CASSASGQPQHF.

The J gene is TRBJ2-1, the V gene TRBV11-3; 10 bases align to TRBD2. V lost 4 bases and J lost 8; bases outside the gene matches: 5. The CDR3 is 14 residues long. Germline CDR1 is SGHNT and CDR2 is YENEEA. The CDR3 spells CASSWAGTSDEQFF. The CDR3 DNA is TGTGCCAGCAGCTGGGCTGGGACTAGCGATGAGCAGTTCTTC.

This sequence joins TRBV5-1 and TRBJ2-3; D is unclear. V lost 0 bases, J lost 0 bases, and 11 bases lay in between. The CDR3 runs 16 residues. CDR1 is SGHRS, CDR2 YFSETQ, per germline. The CDR3 loop reads CASSLGAIPSTDTQYF. The CDR3 DNA sequence: TGCGCCAGCAGCTTGGGAGCCATACCAAGCACAGATACGCAGTATTTT.

The chain uses TRBV2 and TRBJ1-5; D is unresolved. Germline assignment: CDR1 SNHLY and CDR2 FYNNEI. The CDR3 contains 14 residues. With 4 bases removed from V and 1 base from J, the gap between germline ends came to 8 bases. CDR3 coding DNA: TGTGCCAGCAGTGCACCGGGGAGCAATCAGCCCCAGCATTTT. Protein: CASSAPGSNQPQHF.

The chain combines TRBV5-4 with TRBJ1-1; D call uncertain. The CDR3 runs 12 residues. The V gene lost 0 bases and the J gene lost 7 bases, with 7 bases spanning the gap. CDR1 and CDR2 from the germline V gene are SGHNT and YYREEE (reference sequence). Here the CDR3 DNA reads TGTGCCAGCAGCTTGGCCCGGGGTGAAGCTTTCTTT. Its translation is CASSLARGEAFF.

The chain has TRBV12-3 or TRBV12-4 and TRBJ2-7; the match to TRBD1 covers 10 bases. This CDR3 has 12 amino acids. J gave up 7 bases and V 3 bases, and 0 bases lay outside the gene matches. CDR3: CASSLDRGEQYF. In DNA form, the CDR3 reads TGTGCCAGCAGTTTGGACAGGGGGGAGCAGTACTTC.

The rearrangement links TRBV4-1 to TRBJ2-1, with 15 bases lining up with TRBD2. CDR3 length equals 18 residues. The trim removed 3 bases at V and 1 base at J, leaving 4 bases unmatched. The germline gives CDR1 MGHRA, CDR2 YSYEKL. CDR3 in DNA: TGCGCCAGCAGCCACGGACTAGCGGGAGGGCCTTCCTACAATGAGCAGTTCTTC. Its protein product is CASSHGLAGGPSYNEQFF.

This clone was seen only a few times. The J gene is TRBJ1-4, the V gene TRBV4-3, with D maybe TRBD1 (6 bases). CDR3 length: 15 residues. CDR1 is LGHNA and CDR2 is YSLEER in the germline V gene. Trimming left V 1 base short and J 7 bases short, with 13 bases between. CDR3: CASSQVDSRTEKLFF. The CDR3 DNA reads as TGCGCCAGCAGCCAAGTGGACAGTCGAACTGAAAAACTGTTTTTT.

This chain uses TRBV2 with TRBJ2-1; tentative D call: TRBD2 (5 bases). The length of the CDR3 is 14 residues. V shed 5 bases and J shed 3 bases, with 11 bases lying between them. Germline V gene sequence: CDR1 SNHLY, CDR2 FYNNEI. The CDR3 spells CASSSGSGYNEQFF. CDR3 nucleotides: TGTGCCAGCAGTTCTGGGAGCGGCTACAATGAGCAGTTCTTC.

The chain has TRBV11-2 and TRBJ1-6; 8 positions agree with TRBD1. V lost 5 bases, J lost 10 bases, and 7 bases stayed unmatched. Germline assignment: CDR1 SGHAT and CDR2 FQNNGV. The CDR3 sequence is 14 residues long. The CDR3 is CASSTDRGYSPLHF. As DNA, the CDR3 is TGTGCCAGCAGCACCGACAGGGGTTACTCACCCCTCCACTTT.